This T cell receptor (beta chain) stems from a study of T cells in Graves' hyperthyroidism and ophthalmopathy. The CDR3 regions of TCR beta were amplified from RNA transcripts. The study used the HTBI primer set for a first-round RT-PCR of the TCR CDR3. TCRdb ran MiXCR on the multiplex PCR reads and lists one entry per CDR3 protein. The sample lists about half a million distinct CDR3 sequences; 22% were seen once. Germline V CDR1 and CDR2: DFQATT, SNEGSKA (reference sequence). V was shortened by 6 bases and J by 12 bases, with 21 bases between the two germline ends. This CDR3 is 13 amino acids long. Note on this clonotype: What it binds is not known.

Study-wide findings and caveats: The majority of expanded thyroid clonotypes above 0.001 also appeared in blood.

Exclusions: uncontrolled infection, other autoimmune disease, pregnancy, lactation. This receptor was identified in a woman in her 70s with Graves' ophthalmopathy. The gene calls are TRBV20-1 and TRBJ2-1; perhaps D is TRBD1 or TRBD2 (5 bases each). The sequencing input was blood. Here the CDR3 reads CSAHAPQPRGQFF. CDR3 coding DNA: TGCAGTGCACACGCGCCCCAACCGAGGGGGCAGTTCTTC.